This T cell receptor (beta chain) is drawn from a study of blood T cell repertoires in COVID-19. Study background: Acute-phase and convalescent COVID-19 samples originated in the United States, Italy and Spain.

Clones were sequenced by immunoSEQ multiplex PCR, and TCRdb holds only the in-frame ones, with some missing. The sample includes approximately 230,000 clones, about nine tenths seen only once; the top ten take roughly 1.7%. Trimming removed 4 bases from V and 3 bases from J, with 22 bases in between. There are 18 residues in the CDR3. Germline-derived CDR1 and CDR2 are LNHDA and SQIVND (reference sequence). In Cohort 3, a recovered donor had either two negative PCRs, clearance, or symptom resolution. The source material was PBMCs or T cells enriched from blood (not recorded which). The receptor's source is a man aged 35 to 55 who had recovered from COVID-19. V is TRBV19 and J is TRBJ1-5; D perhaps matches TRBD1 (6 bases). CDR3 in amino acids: CASSTYHGTSDVNQPQHF. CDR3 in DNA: TGTGCCAGTAGTACGTACCACGGGACATCGGATGTCAATCAGCCCCAGCATTTT.